This T cell receptor (beta chain) was sequenced in a study of cytomegalovirus exposure and HLA in healthy donors. This clone occurred a few times. CDR3 length: 14 amino acids. Germline loops: CDR1 MNHEY, CDR2 SMNVEV (reference sequence). Trimming removed 2 bases at V and 6 bases at J, with 10 bases between. 60 Vbeta and 13 Jbeta primers were used in PCR. Only in-frame clones appear in the TCRdb table, and some are missing; sequencing was by immunoSEQ multiplex PCR. Among roughly 120,000 clones listed, roughly two thirds were seen once. This chain links TRBV27 with TRBJ2-2, with D perhaps TRBD1 (5 bases). The source is a man aged 25 to 45 in good health and CMV-seropositive. What was sequenced was PBMCs. In nucleotides, the CDR3 is TGTGCCAGCAGTTTAAGGGGCTATTCCGGGGAGCTGTTTTTT. Amino acids: CASSLRGYSGELFF.